These 12 T cell receptor beta chains came from one sample sequenced in a study of blood T cell repertoires in COVID-19. Produced via immunoSEQ multiplex PCR; TCRdb's table is partial and in-frame only. Among approximately 230,000 clones listed, approximately 89% were seen once. The sequenced sample consisted of peripheral blood. Every receptor here comes from a woman younger than 45 with COVID-19, enrolled during active disease.

This chain uses TRBV19 with TRBJ2-1; TRBD1 matches 8 bases. Germline CDR1 is LNHDA and CDR2 is SQIVND (reference sequence). The junction had 5 bases not matched to a gene; V was cut back by 4 bases and J by 3 bases. This CDR3 has 15 residues. The CDR3 DNA follows: TGTGCCAGTAGTAAGACAGGGGTAGGCTACAATGAGCAGTTCTTC. This translates into CASSKTGVGYNEQFF.

J is TRBJ2-7 and V is TRBV10-1; 7 bases match TRBD1. The CDR3 totals 14 residues. CDR1 is WNHNN and CDR2 is SYGVQD in the germline V gene (reference sequence). The V and J ends lost 6 bases and 2 bases, in that order; junction bases with no gene match: 7. Here the CDR3 DNA reads TGCGCCAGCAGCTCAGGGGGTTCAGCCTACGAGCAGTACTTC. This gives the protein CASSSGGSAYEQYF.

V gene TRBV6-2 or TRBV6-3 combines with J gene TRBJ2-7; 14 bases align to TRBD2. Germline CDR1 reads MNHEY; CDR2 reads SVGEGT. Losses at the gene ends were 4 bases for V and 0 bases for J; bases not matched to a gene: 8. This CDR3 comprises 18 residues. The CDR3 is CASSSRRTSGRSSYEQYV. CDR3 sequence (DNA): TGTGCCAGCAGTTCCCGGAGGACTAGCGGGAGGAGCTCCTACGAGCAGTACGTC.

The rearrangement joins TRBV7-2 to TRBJ2-7, with no clear D. The germline CDR1 and CDR2 sequences are SGHTA and FQGNSA. The CDR3 length is 17 residues. Between the trimmed V and J ends, which lost 2 bases and 4 bases, there was a span of 21 bases. The CDR3 sequence: CASSLNPPRTPQYEQYF. CDR3 nucleotide sequence: TGTGCCAGCAGCTTAAATCCTCCCAGAACACCTCAATACGAGCAGTACTTC.

The chain joins TRBV13 to TRBJ1-2; D is possibly TRBD1 (5 bases). Per the germline V gene, CDR1 is PRHDT and CDR2 is FYEKMQ (reference sequence). The V and J ends lost 0 bases and 4 bases respectively, with 15 bases between them. This CDR3 is 16 amino acids long. CDR3 residues: CASSLGQGRVIYGYTF. The CDR3 DNA reads TGTGCCAGCAGCTTAGGCCAGGGCAGGGTGATCTATGGCTACACCTTC.

This clone was seen a single time. The genes are TRBV5-5 and TRBJ1-4; 8 bases match TRBD1. Germline-derived CDR1 and CDR2 are SGHKS and YYEKEE (reference sequence). The CDR3 has 16 residues. The trim removed 4 bases at V and 8 bases at J, leaving 13 bases unmatched. The CDR3 nucleotides are TGTGCCAGCAGCCGTAAGACAGGGGAGTTAGGGGAAAAACTGTTTTTT. This codes for CASSRKTGELGEKLFF.

Here the CDR3 DNA reads TGTGCCAGCAGAGGAACAGGGCCCGCTGAAGCTTTCTTT. Its translation is CASRGTGPAEAFF. The chain has TRBV12-3 or TRBV12-4 and TRBJ1-1; D might be TRBD1 (6 bases). With 6 bases removed from V and 6 bases from J, the gap between germline ends came to 14 bases. The CDR3 contains 13 residues.

This chain uses TRBV2 with TRBJ1-2; TRBD1 matches 8 bases. The J segment lost 5 bases and the V segment lost 7 bases, leaving 6 bases of the junction unmatched. The germline CDR1 and CDR2 sequences are SNHLY and FYNNEI. The CDR3 runs to 13 residues. CDR3 nucleotide sequence: TGTGCCAGCACAGGGGGCTCGGAGTATGGCTACACCTTC. This codes for CASTGGSEYGYTF.

This chain connects TRBV28 to TRBJ1-2, with D possibly matching TRBD1 (5 bases). V lost 1 base, J lost 8 bases, and 17 bases lay in between. Germline CDR1 MDHEN, CDR2 SYDVKM. This CDR3 has 15 amino acids. The CDR3 nucleotides read TGTGCCAGCAGTTTATACGGGGGGGAGCTGCCCGGCTACACCTTC. Protein: CASSLYGGELPGYTF.

The gene calls are TRBV7-2 and TRBJ1-4; 9 bases are shared with TRBD1. With 5 bases clipped from V and 8 bases from J, the junction kept 6 bases outside the gene matches. This CDR3 is built from 14 residues. Germline CDR1 reads SGHTA; CDR2 reads FQGNSA. CDR3 region: CASSPQGAQEKLFF. In nucleotides, the CDR3 is TGTGCCAGCAGCCCACAGGGGGCGCAAGAAAAACTGTTTTTT.

This chain connects TRBV6-5 to TRBJ2-3; 7 bases map to TRBD2. Germline CDR1 MNHEY, CDR2 SVGAGI. This CDR3 has 11 amino acids. The V and J ends lost 7 bases and 14 bases, in that order; junction bases with no gene match: 9. The CDR3 is CASIGWGGVYF. The CDR3 bases are TGTGCCAGCATTGGCTGGGGGGGGGTGTATTTT.

Concerning this clone itself: This specimen includes other DNA sequences encoding the same CDR3. The chain links TRBV19 to TRBJ2-2, with 7 bases identical to TRBD1. The germline gives CDR1 LNHDA, CDR2 SQIVND (reference sequence). CDR3 length: 15 amino acids. The junction had 0 bases not matched to a gene; V was cut back by 2 bases and J by 0 bases. CDR3 region: CASSIQGANTGELFF. The DNA for the CDR3 is TGTGCCAGTAGTATACAGGGGGCGAACACCGGGGAGCTGTTTTTT.